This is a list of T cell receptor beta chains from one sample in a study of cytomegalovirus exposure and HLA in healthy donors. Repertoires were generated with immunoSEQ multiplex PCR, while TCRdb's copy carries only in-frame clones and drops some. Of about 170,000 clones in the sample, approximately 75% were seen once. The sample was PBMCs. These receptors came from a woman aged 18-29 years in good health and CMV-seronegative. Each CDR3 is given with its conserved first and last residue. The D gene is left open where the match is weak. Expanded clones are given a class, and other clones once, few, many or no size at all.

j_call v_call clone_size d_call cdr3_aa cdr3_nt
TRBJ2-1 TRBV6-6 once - CASSPLREQFF TGTGCCAGCAGTCCCCTGCGCGAGCAGTTCTTC
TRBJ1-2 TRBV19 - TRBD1 CASSPSGDRASYTF TGTGCCAGTAGCCCCTCAGGGGACAGAGCCAGCTACACCTTC
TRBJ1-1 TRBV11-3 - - CASSSTGNTEAFF TGTGCCAGCAGCTCGACTGGTAACACTGAAGCTTTCTTT
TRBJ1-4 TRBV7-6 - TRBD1 CASSRGDRLNEKLFF TGTGCCAGCAGCCGCGGGGACAGGTTAAATGAAAAACTGTTTTTT
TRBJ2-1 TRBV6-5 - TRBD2 CATIGTSGDEQFF TGTGCCACAATCGGGACTAGCGGCGATGAGCAGTTCTTC
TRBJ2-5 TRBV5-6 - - CASSLAYRETQYF TGTGCCAGCAGCTTGGCCTACAGAGAGACCCAGTACTTC
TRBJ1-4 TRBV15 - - CATSREARLKLFF TGTGCCACCAGCAGAGAAGCTCGCCTCAAACTGTTTTTT
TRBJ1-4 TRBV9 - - CASSAAGDTNEKLFF TGTGCCAGCAGCGCCGCGGGGGATACTAATGAAAAACTGTTTTTT
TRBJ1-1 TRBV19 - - CASQGTGNTEAFF TGTGCCAGTCAGGGCACCGGGAACACTGAAGCTTTCTTT
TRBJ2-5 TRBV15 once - CATSIPRGTQYF TGTGCCACCAGCATACCCCGAGGGACCCAGTACTTC
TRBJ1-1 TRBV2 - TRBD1 CASSERGPYSGAFF TGTGCCAGCAGTGAAAGGGGGCCTTACTCTGGAGCTTTCTTT
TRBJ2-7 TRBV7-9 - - CASSLVQGDPYEQYF TGTGCCAGCAGCTTAGTGCAGGGCGATCCCTACGAGCAGTACTTC
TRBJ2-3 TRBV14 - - CASSPINTDTQYF TGTGCCAGCAGCCCTATTAACACAGATACGCAGTATTTT
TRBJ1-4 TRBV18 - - CASSPGASEKLFF TGTGCCAGCTCACCAGGAGCTTCGGAAAAACTGTTTTTT
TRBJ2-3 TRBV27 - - CASSSAGDTQYF TGTGCCAGCAGTTCCGCAGGAGATACGCAGTATTTT
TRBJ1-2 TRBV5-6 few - CASSLGLEYGYTF TGTGCCAGCAGCTTGGGCTTAGAGTATGGCTACACCTTC
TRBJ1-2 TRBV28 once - CASNLPGTTSKGYTF TGTGCCAGCAATTTACCCGGGACTACATCCAAGGGCTACACCTTC
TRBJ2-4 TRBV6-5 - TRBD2 CASSYQAGDIQYF TGTGCCAGCAGTTACCAGGCGGGGGACATTCAGTACTTC
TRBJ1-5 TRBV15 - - CATSRTHRENQPQHF TGTGCCACCAGCAGAACCCACAGGGAGAATCAGCCCCAGCATTTT
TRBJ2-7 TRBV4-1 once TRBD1 CASNPGTGEHEQYF TGCGCCAGCAACCCCGGGACAGGGGAACACGAGCAGTACTTC
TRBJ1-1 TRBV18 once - CASLRGEHTEAFF TGTGCCAGCCTCCGTGGGGAGCACACTGAAGCTTTCTTT
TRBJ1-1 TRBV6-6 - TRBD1 CASSYTGGAKTEAFF TGTGCCAGCAGTTACACAGGGGGCGCAAAAACTGAAGCTTTCTTT
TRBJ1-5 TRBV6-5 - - CASRTGNQPQHF TGTGCCAGCAGGACGGGGAATCAGCCCCAGCATTTT
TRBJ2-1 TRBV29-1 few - CSVGPEGFYNEQFF TGCAGCGTTGGCCCGGAGGGCTTCTACAATGAGCAGTTCTTC
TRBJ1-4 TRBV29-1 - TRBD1 CSVSGTGRLPHGREKLFF TGCAGCGTTTCCGGGACAGGTCGACTTCCCCACGGAAGGGAAAAACTGTTTTTT
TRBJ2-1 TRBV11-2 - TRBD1 CASSLGGQGFNEQFF TGTGCCAGCAGCTTAGGTGGACAGGGGTTCAATGAGCAGTTCTTC
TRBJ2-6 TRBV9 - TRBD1 CASSTQGSGANVLTF TGTGCCAGCAGCACACAGGGGTCTGGGGCCAACGTCCTGACTTTC